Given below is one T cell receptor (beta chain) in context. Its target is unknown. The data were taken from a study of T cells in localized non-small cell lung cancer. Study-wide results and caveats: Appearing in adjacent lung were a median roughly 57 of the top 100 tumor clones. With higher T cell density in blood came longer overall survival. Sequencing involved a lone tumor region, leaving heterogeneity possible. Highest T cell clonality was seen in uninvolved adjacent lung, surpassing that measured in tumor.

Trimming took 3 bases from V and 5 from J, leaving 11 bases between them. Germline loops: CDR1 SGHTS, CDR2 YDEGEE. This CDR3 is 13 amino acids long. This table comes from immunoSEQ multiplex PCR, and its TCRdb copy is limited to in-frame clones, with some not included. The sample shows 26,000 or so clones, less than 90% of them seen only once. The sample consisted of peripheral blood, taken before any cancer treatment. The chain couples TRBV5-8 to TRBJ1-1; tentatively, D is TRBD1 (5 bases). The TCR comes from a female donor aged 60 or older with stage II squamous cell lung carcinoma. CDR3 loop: CASSSQGITEAFF. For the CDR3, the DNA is TGTGCCAGCAGCTCCCAGGGTATAACTGAAGCTTTCTTT.